This entry concerns a single T cell receptor (beta chain). These data are taken from a study of T cell changes during pregnancy in multiple sclerosis. With 2 bases removed from V and 2 bases from J, the gap between germline ends came to 10 bases. Germline V lookup: CDR1 SEHNR, CDR2 FQNEAQ (reference sequence). The CDR3 contains 14 residues. Generated by immunoSEQ multiplex PCR, the TCRdb table keeps only in-frame clones and is missing some. The repertoire includes 50,000 to 70,000 clones, 93% of them detected once, and under 2% sits in the top ten. The sample in question was peripheral blood, obtained after pregnancy. The sequence was collected from a female donor with multiple sclerosis, enrolled in a pregnancy study. The chain employs TRBV7-9 and TRBJ2-7; D may be TRBD1 (5 bases). The chain's CDR3 is CASSLYSQAYEQYF. DNA of the CDR3: TGTGCCAGCAGCTTATACTCACAGGCCTACGAGCAGTACTTC.